The present TCR beta chain was sequenced within a study of shared T cell receptors in the human thymus. V lost 8 bases and J 5 bases, leaving 13 bases between the germline ends. CDR3 length equals 13 residues. Germline assignment: CDR1 LNHDA and CDR2 SQIVND (reference sequence). TCRdb keeps only in-frame clones here, not all; method: immunoSEQ multiplex PCR. This table has hundreds of thousands of clones, 70% to 90% appearing once. The sample was also reused in another study, on human thymus T cells. From that report: The donors were infants in Finland with congenital heart defects, otherwise immunologically healthy. Resections from corrective heart surgery supplied the thymus tissue. What appeared biased in thymic and blood repertoires was the usage of V and J genes. As related research reported, thymic repertoires overlapped highly among unrelated individuals.

Sequencing used thymocytes. The clonotype originates from a boy under two years old with a congenital heart defect. The chain combines TRBV19 with TRBJ1-5, with D perhaps matching TRBD1 (6 bases). The CDR3 nucleotides read TGTGCCAGTTCAGGACAGACACATCAGCCCCAGCATTTT. It specifies CASSGQTHQPQHF.